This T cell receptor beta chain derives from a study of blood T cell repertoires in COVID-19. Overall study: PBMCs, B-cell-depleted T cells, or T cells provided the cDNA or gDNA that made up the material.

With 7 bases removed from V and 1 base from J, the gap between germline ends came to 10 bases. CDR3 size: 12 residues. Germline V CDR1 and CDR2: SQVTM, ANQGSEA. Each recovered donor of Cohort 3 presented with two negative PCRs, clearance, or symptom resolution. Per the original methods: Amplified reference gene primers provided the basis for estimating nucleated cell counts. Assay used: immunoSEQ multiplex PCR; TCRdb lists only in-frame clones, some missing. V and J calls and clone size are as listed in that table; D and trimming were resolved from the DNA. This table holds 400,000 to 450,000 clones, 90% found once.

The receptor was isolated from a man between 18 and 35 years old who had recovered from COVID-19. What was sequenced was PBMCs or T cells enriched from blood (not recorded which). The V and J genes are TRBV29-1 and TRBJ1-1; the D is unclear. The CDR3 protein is CSARNQNTEAFF. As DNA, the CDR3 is TGCAGCGCCAGGAACCAGAACACTGAAGCTTTCTTT. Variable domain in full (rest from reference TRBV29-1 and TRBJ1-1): SAVISQKPSRDICQRGTSLTIQCQVDSQVTMMFWYRQQPGQSLTLIATANQGSEATYESGFVIDKFPISRPNLTFSTLTVSNMSPEDSSIYLCSARNQNTEAFFGQGTRLTVV.